A selection of T cell receptor beta chains follows, all from one sample in a study of T-cell reconstitution after alpha-beta-depleted transplantation in children. TCRdb processed the PCR reads anew with MiXCR; each CDR3 protein has one entry. The sample yields 120,000 or so distinct CDR3 sequences, 9% to 12% seen once. The material was PBMCs from the stem cell graft donor, obtained from the stem cell graft. These receptors all come from a human donor who donated a stem cell graft to a child with acute lymphoblastic leukemia. The CDR3 runs from the conserved cysteine through the conserved F or W. A D gene is named only where the DNA matches it firmly. For some rows the clone size is stated as once, few or many, or as a class when expanded; others skip it.

v_gene	abundance	d_gene	j_gene	CDR3nt	CDR3aa
TRBV20-1	many	TRBD1	TRBJ1-5	TGCAGTGCTAGAGTTGGGACAGGGGGTCGAAATCAGCCCCAGCATTTT	CSARVGTGGRNQPQHF
TRBV7-9	many	TRBD1	TRBJ1-2	TGTGCCAGCAGCGGAAAGGGACAGGGGAAGGAAGGCTACACCTTC	CASSGKGQGKEGYTF
TRBV30	many	-	TRBJ1-1	TGTGCCTGGAGTTCTTTTACACCGAACACTGAAGCTTTCTTT	CAWSSFTPNTEAFF
TRBV5-4	many	-	TRBJ1-4	TGTGCCAGCAGCCTATCCACGGGGGTGAATGAAAAACTGTTTTTT	CASSLSTGVNEKLFF
TRBV29-1	many	-	TRBJ2-7	TGCAGCGGCCGAGAGCCAGGGGCCTACGAGCAGTACTTC	CSGREPGAYEQYF
TRBV29-1	many	-	TRBJ2-5	TGCAGCGCGTACTTTGCGGGGCGGCAAGAGACCCAGTACTTC	CSAYFAGRQETQYF
TRBV30	-	-	TRBJ2-2	TGTGCCCGCGAATGGAACACCGGGGAGCTGTTTTTT	CAREWNTGELFF
TRBV25-1	many	-	TRBJ2-2	TGTGCCAGCAGTGAATATCGGCGGGACGGGTACACCGGGGAGCTGTTTTTT	CASSEYRRDGYTGELFF
TRBV12-3/TRBV12-4	many	-	TRBJ2-1	TGTGCCAGCAGTCTCTACAATGAGCAGTTCTTC	CASSLYNEQFF
TRBV20-1	many	-	TRBJ2-1	TGCAGTGCTAGAGATGATGCAGGGCTGACTTCCTACAATGAGCAGTTCTTC	CSARDDAGLTSYNEQFF
TRBV12-3/TRBV12-4	many	TRBD1	TRBJ2-1	TGTGCCAGCATATTGAGGACCGGGACAGGGGGTAGTGAGCAGTTCTTC	CASILRTGTGGSEQFF
TRBV30	-	-	TRBJ1-5	TGTGCCTGGAGTAGCCGGTCACGAGGACAGCCCCAGCATTTT	CAWSSRSRGQPQHF
TRBV29-1	many	TRBD2	TRBJ2-3	TGCAGCGTTGACGGGGCTAGCGGGGCGACAGATACGCAGTATTTT	CSVDGASGATDTQYF
TRBV7-8	many	TRBD1	TRBJ1-2	TGTGCCAGCAGCTTAGGGACAGGGTATGGCTACACCTTC	CASSLGTGYGYTF
TRBV3-1	-	TRBD2	TRBJ2-5	TGTGCCAGCAGCCGGGCGCCGGGACTAGGCCCCCAGTACTTC	CASSRAPGLGPQYF
TRBV15	many	TRBD1	TRBJ2-7	TGTGCCACCAGCAGAGCCGGGACAGGGGCCTACGAGCAGTACTTC	CATSRAGTGAYEQYF
TRBV16	few	TRBD2	TRBJ2-7	TGTGCCAGCACCTCACCGGGACTAACTTCCTACGAGCAGTACTTC	CASTSPGLTSYEQYF
TRBV18	many	TRBD1	TRBJ2-1	TGTGCCAGCTCTCCCGGGACAGGGGAGCATGAGCAGTTCTTC	CASSPGTGEHEQFF
TRBV6-2/TRBV6-3	many	TRBD2	TRBJ2-2	TGTGCCAGCAGTTTTGGACTAGCGGGAAATACCGGGGAGCTGTTTTTT	CASSFGLAGNTGELFF
TRBV28	many	TRBD2	TRBJ2-3	TGTGCCAGCAGTTTAGGCGGGGGGCGCACAGATACGCAGTATTTT	CASSLGGGRTDTQYF
TRBV3-1	few	TRBD2	TRBJ2-1	TGTGCCAGCACCCTAGGCCCCGGGACTAGGAGATACAATGAGCAGTTCTTC	CASTLGPGTRRYNEQFF
TRBV19	many	-	TRBJ2-2	TGTGCCAGTAGTACGGGCAGGGGTAACACCGGGGAGCTGTTTTTT	CASSTGRGNTGELFF
TRBV10-3	many	-	TRBJ2-7	TGTGCCATCAGTGAGTGGGAGAGCTCCTACGAGCAGTACTTC	CAISEWESSYEQYF
TRBV5-1	many	TRBD1	TRBJ1-2	TGCGCCAGCAGCTTTGACAGGGCAGCTGGCTACACCTTC	CASSFDRAAGYTF
TRBV11-2	many	-	TRBJ2-7	TGTGCCAGCAGCTTAGACCCCCGGGCAGCAAGGTTTTTC	CASSLDPRAARFF
TRBV30	-	-	TRBJ2-2	TGTGCCACGTCAGGGCAGACCCACCGCGAGCTGTTTTTT	CATSGQTHRELFF
TRBV6-5	once	-	TRBJ2-4	TGTGCCAGCAGTTTTGGGGGGGCCAAAAACAGTCAGTACTTC	CASSFGGAKNSQYF
TRBV5-1	many	-	TRBJ2-3	TGCGCCAGCAGCTTGACGTCAGATACGCAGTATTTT	CASSLTSDTQYF
TRBV7-2	few	-	TRBJ1-2	TGTGCCAGCAGCCGGGACATCGCTGGCTACACCTTC	CASSRDIAGYTF
TRBV12-3/TRBV12-4	many	-	TRBJ1-4	TGTGCCAGCAGCAAATCCCGGGCCCCGGGAAGTGAAAAACTGTTTTTT	CASSKSRAPGSEKLFF
TRBV3-1	-	-	TRBJ1-5	TGTGCCACCAGCCATGGTCCGGGCAGGTCGGGCAATCAGCCCCAGCATTTT	CATSHGPGRSGNQPQHF
TRBV18	few	TRBD1	TRBJ2-7	TGTGCCAGCTCCCGGGGACAGCGAAGCTCCTACGAGCAGTACTTC	CASSRGQRSSYEQYF
TRBV12-3/TRBV12-4	many	-	TRBJ1-2	TGTGCCAGCAGTCGTGGACAGCCCTATGGCTACACCTTC	CASSRGQPYGYTF
TRBV7-9	many	-	TRBJ1-6	TGTGCCAGCAGCTCACCTGATTGGGTGGGAAATTCACCCCTCCACTTT	CASSSPDWVGNSPLHF
TRBV11-2	many	-	TRBJ2-2	TGTGCCAGCTCCGGTCCTACCACCGGGGAGCTGTTTTTT	CASSGPTTGELFF
TRBV10-3	many	-	TRBJ2-5	TGTGCCATCAGTGTGGGGCAGGGGCTGATCCAAGAGACCCAGTACTTC	CAISVGQGLIQETQYF
TRBV5-1	many	-	TRBJ2-7	TGCGCCACCACCGGCGGACAGCCCCCCTACGAGCAGTACTTC	CATTGGQPPYEQYF
TRBV12-3/TRBV12-4	many	TRBD1	TRBJ1-6	TGTGCCAGCAGTTTAGCCGGGACAGGCGGTTCACCCCTCCACTTT	CASSLAGTGGSPLHF
TRBV7-2	many	TRBD1	TRBJ1-5	TGTGCCACCGCCGGACAGGGCAATCAGCCCCAGCATTTT	CATAGQGNQPQHF
TRBV20-1	many	TRBD2	TRBJ2-7	TGCAGTGCTAGAGATCTTCCCGGACTAGCGGGGGAGCAGTACTTC	CSARDLPGLAGEQYF
TRBV29-1	many	TRBD1	TRBJ1-3	TGCAGCGTTGAAGACACAGGGGGCGGTAACACCATATATTTT	CSVEDTGGGNTIYF
TRBV6-5	many	TRBD2	TRBJ2-7	TGTGCCAGCAGTTACTCGAGGACTAGCGGATACGAGCAGTACTTC	CASSYSRTSGYEQYF